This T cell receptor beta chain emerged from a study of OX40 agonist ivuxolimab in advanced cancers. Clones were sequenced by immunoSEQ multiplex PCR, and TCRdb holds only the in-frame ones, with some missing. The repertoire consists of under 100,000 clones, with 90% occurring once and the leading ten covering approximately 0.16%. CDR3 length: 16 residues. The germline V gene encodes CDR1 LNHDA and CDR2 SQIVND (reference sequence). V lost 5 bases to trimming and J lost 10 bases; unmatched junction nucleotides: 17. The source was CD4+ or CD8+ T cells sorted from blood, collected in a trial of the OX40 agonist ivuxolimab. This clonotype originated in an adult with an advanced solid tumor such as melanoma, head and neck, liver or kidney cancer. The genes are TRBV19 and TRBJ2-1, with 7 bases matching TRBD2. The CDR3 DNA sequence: TGTGCCAGTAGTCGCCCGTCAGCGGGAAAGAACAGAGAGCAGTTCTTC. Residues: CASSRPSAGKNREQFF.